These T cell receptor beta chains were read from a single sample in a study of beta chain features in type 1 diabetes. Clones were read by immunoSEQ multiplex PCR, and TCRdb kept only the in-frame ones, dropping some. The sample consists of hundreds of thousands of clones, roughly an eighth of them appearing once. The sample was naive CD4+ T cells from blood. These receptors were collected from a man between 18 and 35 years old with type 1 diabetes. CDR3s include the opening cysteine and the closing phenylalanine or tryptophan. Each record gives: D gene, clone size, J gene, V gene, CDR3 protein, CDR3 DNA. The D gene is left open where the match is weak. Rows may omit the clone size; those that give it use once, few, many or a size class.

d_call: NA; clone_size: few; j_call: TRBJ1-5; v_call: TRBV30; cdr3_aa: CAWSRYHQPQHF; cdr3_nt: TGTGCCTGGAGTAGATATCATCAGCCCCAGCATTTT
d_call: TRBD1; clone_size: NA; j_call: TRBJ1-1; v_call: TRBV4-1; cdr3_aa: CASSPGQGVSTEAFF; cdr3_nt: TGCGCCAGCAGCCCCGGACAGGGGGTGAGCACTGAAGCTTTCTTT
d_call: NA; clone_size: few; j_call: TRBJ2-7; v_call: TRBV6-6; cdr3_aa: CASSYSSRDHNYEQYF; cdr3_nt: TGTGCCAGCAGTTACTCGAGCAGGGACCACAACTACGAGCAGTACTTC
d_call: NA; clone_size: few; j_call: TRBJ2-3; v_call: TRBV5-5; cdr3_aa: CASARGFSTDTQYF; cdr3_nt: TGTGCCAGTGCCAGGGGCTTTAGCACAGATACGCAGTATTTT
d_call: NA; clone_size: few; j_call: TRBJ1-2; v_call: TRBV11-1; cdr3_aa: CASSTEDGYTF; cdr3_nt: TGTGCCAGCAGTACAGAGGATGGCTACACCTTC
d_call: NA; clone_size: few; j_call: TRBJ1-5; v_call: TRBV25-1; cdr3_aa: CASSESWGDKPQHF; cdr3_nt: TGTGCCAGCAGTGAATCCTGGGGAGACAAGCCCCAGCATTTT
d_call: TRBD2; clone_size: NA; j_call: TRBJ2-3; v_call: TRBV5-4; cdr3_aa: CASSLGLAADTQYF; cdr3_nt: TGTGCCAGCAGCTTGGGGCTAGCGGCAGATACGCAGTATTTT
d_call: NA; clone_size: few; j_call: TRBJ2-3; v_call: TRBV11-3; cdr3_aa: CASSLDALDTQYF; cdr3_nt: TGTGCCAGCAGCTTAGATGCCCTAGATACGCAGTATTTT
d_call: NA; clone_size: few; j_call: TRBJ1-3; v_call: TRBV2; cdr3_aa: CASSESGSGNTIYF; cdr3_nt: TGTGCCAGCAGTGAATCAGGGTCTGGAAACACCATATATTTT
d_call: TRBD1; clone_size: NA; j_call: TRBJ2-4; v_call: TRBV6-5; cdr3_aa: CASSFGPGGIQYF; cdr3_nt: TGTGCCAGCAGTTTTGGTCCAGGGGGCATTCAGTACTTC
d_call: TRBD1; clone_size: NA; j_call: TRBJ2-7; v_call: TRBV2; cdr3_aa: CASKDRGFGEQYF; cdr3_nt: TGTGCCAGCAAAGACAGGGGTTTTGGCGAGCAGTACTTC
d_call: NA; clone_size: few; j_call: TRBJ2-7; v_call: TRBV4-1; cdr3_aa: CASSQDPGRSSYEQYF; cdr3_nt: TGCGCCAGCAGCCAAGATCCGGGACGTAGCTCCTACGAGCAGTACTTC
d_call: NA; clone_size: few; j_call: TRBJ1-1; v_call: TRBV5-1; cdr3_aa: CASSSSTGNTEAFF; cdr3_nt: TGCGCCAGCAGCTCCTCGACAGGGAACACTGAAGCTTTCTTT
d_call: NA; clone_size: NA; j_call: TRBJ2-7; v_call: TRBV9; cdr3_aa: CASSVEGNEQYF; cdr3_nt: TGTGCCAGCAGCGTAGAAGGGAACGAGCAGTACTTC
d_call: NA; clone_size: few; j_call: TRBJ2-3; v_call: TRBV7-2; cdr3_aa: CASRDASTDTQYF; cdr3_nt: TGTGCCAGCAGGGATGCTAGCACAGATACGCAGTATTTT
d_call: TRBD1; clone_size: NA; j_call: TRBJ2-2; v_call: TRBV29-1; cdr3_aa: CSVVGTGKDTGELFF; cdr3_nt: TGCAGCGTTGTGGGGACAGGGAAGGACACCGGGGAGCTGTTTTTT
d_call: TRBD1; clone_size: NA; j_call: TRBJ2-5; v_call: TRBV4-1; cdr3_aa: CASSQSGTAETQYF; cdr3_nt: TGCGCCAGCAGCCAATCGGGGACAGCAGAGACCCAGTACTTC
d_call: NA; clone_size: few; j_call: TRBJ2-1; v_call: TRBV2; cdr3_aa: CASSADNEQFF; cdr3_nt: TGTGCCAGCAGTGCGGACAATGAGCAGTTCTTC
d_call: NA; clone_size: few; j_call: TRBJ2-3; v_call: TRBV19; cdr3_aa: CASSTGGLSTDTQYF; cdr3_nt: TGTGCCAGTAGTACTGGGGGATTGAGTACAGATACGCAGTATTTT
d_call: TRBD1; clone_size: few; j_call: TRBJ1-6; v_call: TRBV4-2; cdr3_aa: CASSHQGDNSPLHF; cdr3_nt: TGTGCCAGCAGCCATCAGGGGGATAATTCACCCCTCCACTTT
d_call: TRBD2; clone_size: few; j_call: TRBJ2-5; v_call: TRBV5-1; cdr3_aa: CASSSPIGLAGQETQYF; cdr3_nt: TGCGCCAGCAGCTCCCCGATCGGCCTAGCGGGACAAGAGACCCAGTACTTC
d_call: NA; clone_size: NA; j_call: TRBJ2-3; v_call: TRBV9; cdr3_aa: CASSVDGSTGPMHTQYF; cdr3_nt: TGTGCCAGCAGCGTAGATGGTTCGACAGGTCCCATGCATACGCAGTATTTT
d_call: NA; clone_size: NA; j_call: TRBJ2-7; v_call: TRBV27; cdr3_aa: CASSLDGPYEQYF; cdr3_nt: TGTGCCAGCAGTTTAGACGGGCCCTACGAGCAGTACTTC
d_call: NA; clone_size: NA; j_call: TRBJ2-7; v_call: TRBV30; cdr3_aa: CAWTGRNSYEQYF; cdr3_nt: TGTGCCTGGACAGGGAGAAACTCCTACGAGCAGTACTTC
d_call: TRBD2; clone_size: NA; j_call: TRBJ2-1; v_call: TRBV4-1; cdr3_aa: CASSQTSGGLCFF; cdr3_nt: TGCGCCAGCAGCCAAACTAGCGGGGGGCTTTGTTTCTTC
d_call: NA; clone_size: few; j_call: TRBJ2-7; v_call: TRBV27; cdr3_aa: CASSLSPQGGSYEQYF; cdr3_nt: TGTGCCAGCAGTTTATCCCCGCAGGGGGGGTCCTACGAGCAGTACTTC
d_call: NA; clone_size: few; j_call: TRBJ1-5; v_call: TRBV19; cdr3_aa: CASSRGRTLNQPQHF; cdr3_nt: TGTGCCAGTAGTAGGGGACGGACCTTAAATCAGCCCCAGCATTTT
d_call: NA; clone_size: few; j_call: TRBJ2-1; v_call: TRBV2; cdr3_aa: CASSDPPYNEQFF; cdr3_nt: TGTGCCAGCAGTGATCCACCCTACAATGAGCAGTTCTTC
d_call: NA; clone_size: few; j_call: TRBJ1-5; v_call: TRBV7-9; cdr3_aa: CASSLQDSNQPQHF; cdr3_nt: TGTGCCAGCAGTCTACAGGATAGCAATCAGCCCCAGCATTTT
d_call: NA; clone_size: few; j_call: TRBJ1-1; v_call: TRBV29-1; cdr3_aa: CSVETGLMNTEAFF; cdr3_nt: TGCAGCGTTGAGACAGGCCTGATGAACACTGAAGCTTTCTTT
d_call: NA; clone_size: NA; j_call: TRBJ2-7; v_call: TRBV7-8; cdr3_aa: CASSPVGFEVEQYF; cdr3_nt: TGTGCCAGCAGCCCTGTGGGGTTCGAGGTCGAGCAGTACTTC
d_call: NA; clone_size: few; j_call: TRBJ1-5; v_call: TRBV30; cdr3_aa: CAWSESATNQPQHF; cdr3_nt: TGTGCCTGGAGTGAGTCAGCAACAAATCAGCCCCAGCATTTT
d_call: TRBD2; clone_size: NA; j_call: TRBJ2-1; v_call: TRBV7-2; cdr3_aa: CASSSQRGYNEQFF; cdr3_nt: TGTGCCAGCAGCTCCCAGCGGGGGTACAATGAGCAGTTCTTC
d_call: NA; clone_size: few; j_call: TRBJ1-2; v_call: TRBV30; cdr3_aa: CAWSVQDGYYGYTF; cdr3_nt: TGTGCCTGGAGTGTACAGGACGGATACTATGGCTACACCTTC
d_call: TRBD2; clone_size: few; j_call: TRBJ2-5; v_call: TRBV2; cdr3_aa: CASRGTIQETQYF; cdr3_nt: TGTGCCAGCAGGGGGACTATCCAAGAGACCCAGTACTTC
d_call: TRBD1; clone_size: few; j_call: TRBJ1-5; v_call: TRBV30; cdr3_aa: CAWSRQGDQPQHF; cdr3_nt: TGTGCCTGGAGTAGACAGGGAGATCAGCCCCAGCATTTT
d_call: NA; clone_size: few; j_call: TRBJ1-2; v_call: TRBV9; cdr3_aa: CASSALLAGGSYTF; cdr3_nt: TGTGCCAGCAGCGCCCTCCTAGCAGGTGGGAGCTACACCTTC
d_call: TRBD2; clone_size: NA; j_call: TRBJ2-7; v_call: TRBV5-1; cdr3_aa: CASSLGLAGSYEQYF; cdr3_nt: TGCGCCAGCAGCTTGGGACTAGCGGGGAGCTACGAGCAGTACTTC
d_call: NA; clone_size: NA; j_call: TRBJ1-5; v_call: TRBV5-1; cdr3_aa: CASSLEGFNQPQHF; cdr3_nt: TGCGCCAGCAGCTTGGAGGGATTCAATCAGCCCCAGCATTTT
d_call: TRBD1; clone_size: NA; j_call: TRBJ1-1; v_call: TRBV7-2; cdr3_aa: CASSQWDSGNTEAFF; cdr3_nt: TGTGCCAGCAGCCAATGGGACAGTGGGAACACTGAAGCTTTCTTT
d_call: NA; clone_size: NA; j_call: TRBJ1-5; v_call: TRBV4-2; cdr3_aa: CASSQEGEGAQHF; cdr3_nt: TGTGCCAGCAGCCAAGAGGGGGAGGGGGCCCAGCATTTT
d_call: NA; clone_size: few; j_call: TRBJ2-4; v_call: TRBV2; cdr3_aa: CASTGESNIQYF; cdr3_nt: TGTGCCAGCACAGGAGAGTCGAACATTCAGTACTTC
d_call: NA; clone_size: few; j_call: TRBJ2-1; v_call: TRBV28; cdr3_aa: CASSTPQGPNEQFF; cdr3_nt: TGTGCCAGCAGTACACCACAAGGGCCTAATGAGCAGTTCTTC
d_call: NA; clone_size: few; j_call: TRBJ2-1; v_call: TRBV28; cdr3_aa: CASRWGLSFSYNEQFF; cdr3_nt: TGTGCCAGCAGATGGGGGCTGTCCTTCTCCTACAATGAGCAGTTCTTC
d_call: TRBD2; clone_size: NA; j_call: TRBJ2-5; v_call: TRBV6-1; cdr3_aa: CASSELAGGRETQYF; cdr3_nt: TGTGCCAGCAGTGAACTAGCGGGGGGGCGAGAGACCCAGTACTTC
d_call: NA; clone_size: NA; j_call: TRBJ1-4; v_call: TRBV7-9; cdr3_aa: CASSQAAGDEKLFF; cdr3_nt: TGTGCCAGCAGCCAAGCCGCAGGGGACGAAAAACTGTTTTTT
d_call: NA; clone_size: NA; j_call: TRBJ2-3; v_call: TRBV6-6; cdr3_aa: CASSQPGADTQYF; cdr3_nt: TGTGCCAGCAGTCAGCCAGGCGCGGATACGCAGTATTTT
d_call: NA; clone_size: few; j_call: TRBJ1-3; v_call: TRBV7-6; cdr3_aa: CASSLVQPFNSGNTIYF; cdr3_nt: TGTGCCAGCAGCTTAGTCCAACCCTTCAACTCTGGAAACACCATATATTTT
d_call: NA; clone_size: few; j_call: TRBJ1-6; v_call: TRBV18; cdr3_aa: CASSPTAGDSPLHF; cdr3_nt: TGTGCCAGCTCACCAACGGCAGGGGATTCACCCCTCCACTTT
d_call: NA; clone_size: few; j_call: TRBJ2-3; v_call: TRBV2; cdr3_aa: CASSELDTPSTDTQYF; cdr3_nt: TGTGCCAGCAGTGAATTGGACACACCAAGCACAGATACGCAGTATTTT
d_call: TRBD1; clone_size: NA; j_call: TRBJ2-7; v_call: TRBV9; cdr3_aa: CASSETGDSYEQYF; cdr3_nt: TGTGCCAGCAGCGAGACAGGGGACTCCTACGAGCAGTACTTC
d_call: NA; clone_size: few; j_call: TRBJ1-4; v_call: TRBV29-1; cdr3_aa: CSVREGSANEKLFF; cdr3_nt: TGCAGCGTTAGGGAGGGGTCGGCGAATGAAAAACTGTTTTTT